Reported below is one T cell receptor (beta chain). These data belong to a study of blood T cell repertoires in COVID-19. The overall study: T cells, B-cell-depleted T cells, or PBMCs provided the cDNA or gDNA that served as material.

Assay: immunoSEQ multiplex PCR; the TCRdb copy retains only in-frame clones and omits some. The sample contains around 300,000 clones, roughly nine tenths of which appear only once. CDR3 length: 11 amino acids. V was shortened by 8 bases and J by 10 bases, with 14 bases between the two germline ends. The germline gives CDR1 PRHDT, CDR2 FYEKMQ (reference sequence). V and J are TRBV13 and TRBJ1-1; possible D gene TRBD1, 5 bases. This TCR came from a woman aged 60-75 years who had recovered from COVID-19. The sequencing sample was made of PBMCs or T cells enriched from blood (not recorded which). The CDR3 coding sequence is TGTGCCAGCGCCGGGGGGTCGGGAGCTTTCTTT. Translated: CASAGGSGAFF.